In this sample, the clone carrying this T cell receptor beta chain turned up a few times. Its antigen is unidentified. An equimolar mix of two oligonucleotides served as the beta constant-region primer for TRBC1 and TRBC2. Ligated cDNA was amplified by four rounds of PCR with nested alpha and beta constant-region primers and SP2. TCRdb called the UMI-ligation and nested PCR reads again in MiXCR, with one record for every CDR3 protein. This table holds tens of thousands of distinct CDR3 sequences, about 11% found once. The sample is drawn from a study of naive and memory T cell subsets. The study, taken as a whole, reports: A few larger clonotypes appeared in naive repertoires, especially CD8, possibly memory cells re-expressing CD45RA. Clonotypes here are unpaired alpha or beta chain sequences.

V lost 1 base and J lost 5, with 14 bases in between. The germline V gene encodes CDR1 SGHAT and CDR2 FQNNGV. This CDR3 contains 15 residues. From the second PCR step, alpha and beta chains were amplified apart. CD8 T cells were positively selected from what remained after CD4 positive selection. V usage is TRBV11-2 and J usage is TRBJ2-5; TRBD1 is a possible D gene (6 bases). The receptor's source is a human donor in good health. Source material: naive CD4+ T cells from blood. The CDR3 DNA sequence: TGTGCCAGCAGCTTAGCCTGGACAGTTCCGGAGACCCAGTACTTC. It yields the protein CASSLAWTVPETQYF.